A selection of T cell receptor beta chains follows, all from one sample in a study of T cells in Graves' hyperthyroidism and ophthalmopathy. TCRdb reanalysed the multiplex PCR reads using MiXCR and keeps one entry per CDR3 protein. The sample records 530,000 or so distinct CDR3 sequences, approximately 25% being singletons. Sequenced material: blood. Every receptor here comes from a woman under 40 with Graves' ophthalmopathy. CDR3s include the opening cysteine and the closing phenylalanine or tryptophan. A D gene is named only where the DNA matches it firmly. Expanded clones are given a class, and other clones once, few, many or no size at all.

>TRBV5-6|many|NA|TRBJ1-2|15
TGTGCCAGCAGCTTGGCCCCAGGGTGGGGCTATGGCTACACCTTC
CASSLAPGWGYGYTF
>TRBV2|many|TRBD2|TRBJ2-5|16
TGTGCCAGCAGTGGACTAGCGGGGGTCGTTGGGGAGACCCAGTACTTC
CASSGLAGVVGETQYF
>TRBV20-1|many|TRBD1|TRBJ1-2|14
TGCAGTGCTAGAGATTCAGGGGGCAACTATGGCTACACCTTC
CSARDSGGNYGYTF
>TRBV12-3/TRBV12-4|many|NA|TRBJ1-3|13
TGTGCCAGCAGCCGGGCCTCTGGAAACACCATATATTTT
CASSRASGNTIYF
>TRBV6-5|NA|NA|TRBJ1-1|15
TGTGCCAGCAGTAACTTCGGACAGTGGAACACTGAAGCTTTCTTT
CASSNFGQWNTEAFF
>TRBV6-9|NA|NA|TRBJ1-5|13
TGTGCCAGCAGGATCCCCAACAATCAGCCCCAGCATTTT
CASRIPNNQPQHF
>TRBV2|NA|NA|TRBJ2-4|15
TGTGCCGGCAGGATGGGAGCTCAAGCCAAAAACATTAAGTACTTC
CAGRMGAQAKNIKYF
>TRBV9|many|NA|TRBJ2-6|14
TGTGCCAGCAGCGTAGCTAAAGGGGCCAACGTCCTGACTTTC
CASSVAKGANVLTF
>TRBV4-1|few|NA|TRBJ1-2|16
TGCGCCAGCAGCCAACCCCAGGGGACGGAGATGCGAGGCTACACCTTC
CASSQPQGTEMRGYTF
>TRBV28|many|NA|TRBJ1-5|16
TGTGCCAGCAGTCCGTTTGGGGGTGGTTCTGGTCAGCCCCAGCATTTT
CASSPFGGGSGQPQHF
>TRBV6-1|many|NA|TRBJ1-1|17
TGTGCCAGCAGTGAAAATCGGGATGGAGCATCTAACACTGAAGCTTTCTTT
CASSENRDGASNTEAFF
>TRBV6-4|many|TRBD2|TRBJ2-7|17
TGTGCCAGCAGCCGCATTCTAGCGGGGAAAGACTCCTACGAGCAGTACTTC
CASSRILAGKDSYEQYF
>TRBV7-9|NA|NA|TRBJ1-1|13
TGTGCCAGCAGCTTAAAAATAGCTGGCGAAGCTTTCTTT
CASSLKIAGEAFF
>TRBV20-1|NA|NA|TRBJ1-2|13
TGCAGTGCACCCACTTCCGTAAGCTATGGCTACACCTTC
CSAPTSVSYGYTF
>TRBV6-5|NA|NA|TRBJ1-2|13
TGTGCCAGCAGTTACTCCACGAACTATGGCTACACCTTC
CASSYSTNYGYTF